The next 32 T cell receptor beta chains were all read from a single sample in a study of cytomegalovirus exposure and HLA in healthy donors. The protocol was immunoSEQ multiplex PCR, while the TCRdb copy is restricted to in-frame clones and leaves out a portion. The data hold about 140,000 clones, with roughly 90% observed a single time. The sample taken for sequencing was PBMCs. The receptor set was obtained from a man younger than 35 in good health and CMV-seronegative.

The chain carries TRBV6-5 and TRBJ1-6, with D unresolved. CDR1 is MNHEY and CDR2 is SVGAGI in the germline V gene. Trimming took 3 bases from V and 0 from J, leaving 9 bases between them. CDR3 length equals 16 residues. The CDR3 nucleotides are TGTGCCAGCAGTTATACGGTCGACTCCTATAATTCACCCCTCCACTTT. It yields the protein CASSYTVDSYNSPLHF.

The gene calls are TRBV7-2 and TRBJ2-7; 9 bases are a match to TRBD2. Germline CDR1 and CDR2: SGHTA and FQGNSA. The length of the CDR3 is 15 residues. With 2 bases clipped from V and 3 bases from J, the junction kept 5 bases outside the gene matches. CDR3 sequence: CASSLLPSGNYEQYF. The CDR3 DNA follows: TGTGCCAGCAGCTTATTACCTAGCGGGAACTACGAGCAGTACTTC. Complete variable domain (other parts from reference TRBV7-2 and TRBJ2-7): GAGVSQSPSNKVTEKGKDVELRCDPISGHTALYWYRQSLGQGLEFLIYFQGNSAPDKSGLPSDRFSAERTGGSVSTLTIQRTQQEDSAVYLCASSLLPSGNYEQYFGPGTRLTVT.

The chain is built from TRBV5-8 and TRBJ1-3; D is perhaps TRBD1 (6 bases). This CDR3 contains 13 residues. CDR1 is SGHTS, CDR2 YDEGEE, per germline. Trimming stripped 1 base from V and 4 bases from J, with 6 bases between. CDR3 coding DNA: TGTGCCAGCAGCTTGAGGGGGGGAAACACCATATATTTT. It encodes CASSLRGGNTIYF.

V is TRBV5-6 and J is TRBJ2-7; the match to TRBD1 covers 8 bases. This CDR3 region has 15 residues. The V gene end was trimmed by 1 base and the J gene end by 1 base; junction bases not matched to a gene: 4. Germline CDR1 SGHDT, CDR2 YYEEEE. The chain's CDR3 is CASSLSGGASYEQYF. CDR3 nucleotide sequence: TGTGCCAGCAGCTTGTCAGGGGGCGCGTCCTACGAGCAGTACTTC.

The chain combines TRBV18 with TRBJ1-4, with D uncertain. Germline V gene data show CDR1 as KGHSH and CDR2 as LQKENI. There are 16 residues in the CDR3. The V and J ends lost 1 base and 0 bases respectively, with 9 bases between them. The DNA of the CDR3 is TGTGCCAGCTCACCACGTGACATTGCAACTAATGAAAAACTGTTTTTT. It specifies CASSPRDIATNEKLFF.

The chain combines TRBV7-2 with TRBJ2-1, with 8 bases matching TRBD2. V lost 1 base to trimming and J lost 10 bases; unmatched junction nucleotides: 6. CDR1 SGHTA and CDR2 FQGNSA come from the germline V gene. CDR3 length: 14 residues. The CDR3 loop is CASSLGAGVREQFF. In DNA form, the CDR3 reads TGTGCCAGCAGCTTAGGAGCGGGAGTCAGAGAGCAGTTCTTC.

Here the CDR3 reads CASSPRDIRNTEAFF. CDR3 nucleotide sequence: TGCGCCAGCAGCCCCCGGGACATCCGAAACACTGAAGCTTTCTTT. The V gene is TRBV4-1, the J gene TRBJ1-1; a possible D gene is TRBD1 (6 bases). The CDR3 length is 15 residues. The germline V and J ends were trimmed by 4 bases and 2 bases, with 14 bases remaining between them. The germline gives CDR1 MGHRA, CDR2 YSYEKL.

J is TRBJ2-5 and V is TRBV29-1; tentatively, D is TRBD1 (6 bases). Trimming cost V 8 bases and J 5 bases, with 12 bases left between them. The CDR3 spans 11 residues. Looked up from germline, CDR1 is SQVTM and CDR2 is ANQGSEA. CDR3 bases: TGCAGCTCGGGACAAAGGGAGACCCAGTACTTC. Its translation: CSSGQRETQYF.

V and J are TRBV10-2 and TRBJ1-5, with D possibly TRBD1 on 6 matching bases. The CDR3 covers 14 residues. The V gene's germline CDR1 is WSHSY and CDR2 SAAADI. Trimming removed 3 bases at V and 5 bases at J, with 11 bases between. In nucleotides, the CDR3 is TGCGCCAGCAGTGATATCACAGGGCATCAGCCCCAGCATTTT. Translating gives CASSDITGHQPQHF.

The rearrangement links TRBV28 to TRBJ2-1; maybe TRBD1 (6 bases). The CDR3 covers 13 residues. CDR1 is MDHEN, CDR2 SYDVKM, per germline. V was trimmed by 3 bases and J by 4 bases, leaving 7 bases between them. The CDR3 DNA is TGTGCCAGCAGTTTGGACAGTTACAATGAGCAGTTCTTC. It translates to CASSLDSYNEQFF. The full variable domain, its missing parts supplied by reference TRBV28 and TRBJ2-1, is DVKVTQSSRYLVKRTGEKVFLECVQDMDHENMFWYRQDPGLGLRLIYFSYDVKMKEKGDIPEGYSVSREKKERFSLILESASTNQTSMYLCASSLDSYNEQFFGPGTRLTVL.

V gene TRBV6-5 combines with J gene TRBJ2-7; perhaps TRBD1 as D (6 bases). Germline V lookup: CDR1 MNHEY, CDR2 SVGAGI. The CDR3 loop spans 13 amino acids. Between the trimmed V and J ends, which lost 4 bases and 5 bases, there was a span of 12 bases. The CDR3 loop reads CASSSPPGDEQYF. CDR3 sequence (DNA): TGTGCCAGCAGTTCCCCCCCAGGGGACGAGCAGTACTTC.

The chain has TRBV7-2 and TRBJ2-2; the D gene is possibly TRBD1 (6 bases). In germline, CDR1 is SGHTA, CDR2 FQGNSA. The CDR3 sequence is 16 residues long. Trimming stripped 4 bases from V and 5 bases from J, with 17 bases between. The CDR3 reads CASSSYAGVDTGELFF. CDR3 DNA: TGTGCCAGCAGCTCCTACGCAGGGGTAGATACCGGGGAGCTGTTTTTT.

This rearrangement joins TRBV10-2 to TRBJ1-5; D might be TRBD1 (6 bases). Trimming pared 1 base from V and 2 bases from J, leaving 9 bases between. This CDR3 has 15 amino acids. From germline, CDR1 is WSHSY and CDR2 SAAADI. Here the CDR3 DNA reads TGCGCCAGCAGTGAGTTATCAGGGGGCAATCAGCCCCAGCATTTT. Translating gives CASSELSGGNQPQHF.

The rearrangement uses TRBV30 and TRBJ2-1; TRBD2 matches 10 bases. Germline V lookup: CDR1 GTSNPN, CDR2 SVGIG (reference sequence). CDR3 length: 17 amino acids. After removal of 4 bases from V and 2 bases from J, the junction contained 11 bases not matched to a gene. The CDR3 bases are TGTGCCTGGAAAAAAGTTGCCGGGACTAGCGCCTACAATGAGCAGTTCTTC. Translated: CAWKKVAGTSAYNEQFF.

The rearrangement uses TRBV7-6 and TRBJ2-1, with D perhaps TRBD2 (5 bases). Trimming left V 2 bases short and J 8 bases short, with 10 bases between. The CDR3 consists of 13 residues. In germline, CDR1 is SGHVS, CDR2 FNYEAQ. CDR3 nucleotide sequence: TGTGCCAGCAGCTTACCCGGAGGTGATGAGCAGTTCTTC. Protein: CASSLPGGDEQFF.

The chain has TRBV19 and TRBJ1-5; 8 bases align to TRBD1. Germline trimming cut 3 bases from V and 2 bases from J; bases unmatched to any gene: 0. Germline V gene sequence: CDR1 LNHDA, CDR2 SQIVND (reference sequence). The CDR3 totals 14 residues. The CDR3 is CASSMTGGNQPQHF. The CDR3 DNA reads as TGTGCCAGTAGTATGACAGGGGGCAATCAGCCCCAGCATTTT.

This chain links TRBV7-2 with TRBJ2-5; TRBD2 aligns across 8 bases. The CDR3 is made up of 19 amino acids. Germline V gene sequence: CDR1 SGHTA, CDR2 FQGNSA. With 2 bases clipped from V and 5 bases from J, the junction kept 19 bases outside the gene matches. The CDR3 DNA reads TGTGCCAGCAGCTTAAACTCGGCTAGCGGGCCCGTATTAAGGGAGACCCAGTACTTC. The encoded protein is CASSLNSASGPVLRETQYF.

J is TRBJ1-1 and V is TRBV5-8; 9 bases line up with TRBD1. V lost 4 bases, J lost 4 bases, and 8 bases stayed unmatched. There are 15 residues in the CDR3. CDR1 is SGHTS and CDR2 is YDEGEE in the germline V gene. The CDR3 bases are TGTGCCAGCAGCCTAGGGACAGGGCCCGGCACTGAAGCTTTCTTT. As protein: CASSLGTGPGTEAFF.

The genes are TRBV11-2 and TRBJ1-5, with TRBD1 matching over 10 bases. The CDR3 length is 15 residues. Germline CDR1 is SGHAT and CDR2 is FQNNGV. V shed 5 bases, J shed 7 bases, and the junction held 8 bases outside the gene matches. Written as DNA, the CDR3 is TGTGCCAGCAGCCCTACACCGGGACAGGGGCAGCCCCAGCATTTT. It encodes CASSPTPGQGQPQHF.

Written as DNA, the CDR3 is TGTGCCTGGAGTGATCTAGCGGACCAAGAGACCCAGTACTTC. The encoded protein is CAWSDLADQETQYF. The gene calls are TRBV30 and TRBJ2-5, with 7 bases fitting TRBD2. The germline V gene has CDR1 GTSNPN and CDR2 SVGIG (reference sequence). The trim removed 1 base at V and 0 bases at J, leaving 2 bases unmatched. The CDR3 consists of 14 residues.

The table lists this clone with a few counts. Other nucleotide sequences in the sample specify the same CDR3. The chain links TRBV7-6 to TRBJ2-2; D is unclear. With 1 base removed from V and 6 bases from J, the gap between germline ends came to 6 bases. Germline V gene data show CDR1 as SGHVS and CDR2 as FNYEAQ. The CDR3 loop spans 13 amino acids. DNA of the CDR3: TGTGCCAGCAGCTTAGGAGCCGCCGGGGAGCTGTTTTTT. Translating gives CASSLGAAGELFF.

The chain recombines TRBV6-5 with TRBJ1-4; no reliable D call. CDR3 length: 16 amino acids. The V end lost 4 bases, the J end lost 8 bases, and 20 bases lay between the germline ends. The germline V gene has CDR1 MNHEY and CDR2 SVGAGI. DNA of the CDR3: TGTGCCAGCAGTTTCCTTCCGAGGCCTGGAGAGGAAAAACTGTTTTTT. Translating gives CASSFLPRPGEEKLFF.

The chain links TRBV7-8 to TRBJ1-2, with D maybe TRBD1 (5 bases). The length of the CDR3 is 16 residues. The germline gives CDR1 SGHVS, CDR2 FQNEAQ. Deletions cut 1 base from V and 2 bases from J, with 14 bases between. The CDR3 reads CASSLDRRGRNYGYTF. In DNA, the CDR3 is TGTGCCAGCAGCTTAGATAGGAGGGGTCGAAACTATGGCTACACCTTC.

The V and J genes are TRBV7-2 and TRBJ2-1; 7 bases fit TRBD2. The length of the CDR3 is 14 residues. Per the germline V gene, CDR1 is SGHTA and CDR2 is FQGNSA. The trim removed 5 bases at V and 7 bases at J, leaving 8 bases unmatched. The DNA of the CDR3 is TGTGCCAGCAGCCCTAGCGGTCTTTGGAATGAGCAGTTCTTC. It encodes CASSPSGLWNEQFF.

The V gene is TRBV28, the J gene TRBJ2-7; 10 bases fit TRBD1. CDR1 is MDHEN and CDR2 is SYDVKM in the germline V gene. This CDR3 is 15 amino acids long. J gave up 2 bases and V 3 bases, and 4 bases lay outside the gene matches. CDR3 sequence: CASSFTGTGAYEQYF. The CDR3 region has the DNA TGTGCCAGCAGTTTCACCGGGACAGGGGCCTACGAGCAGTACTTC.

This clone was seen once. V and J are TRBV9 and TRBJ1-2; D gene uncertain. Deletions cut 4 bases from V and 8 bases from J, with 24 bases between. This CDR3 has 16 amino acids. Germline lookup yields CDR1 SGDLS and CDR2 YYNGEE. DNA for the CDR3: TGTGCCAGCAGCTCCCTAGACGGGGTAATGTCTCAGGGCTACACCTTC. This encodes CASSSLDGVMSQGYTF.

CDR3 sequence reads: CATSRQGYEQYF. The DNA of the CDR3 is TGTGCCACCAGCAGACAGGGCTACGAGCAGTACTTC. This chain connects TRBV15 to TRBJ2-7; TRBD1 might be the D (5 bases). Trimming took 2 bases from V and 3 from J, leaving 5 bases between them. The CDR3 totals 12 residues. CDR1 and CDR2 from the germline V gene are LNHNV and YYDKDF (reference sequence).

This clone was seen just once. This rearrangement joins TRBV28 to TRBJ1-5; D gene unclear. The V end was cut by 7 bases, the J end by 1 base, with 17 bases between. Per the germline V gene, CDR1 is MDHEN and CDR2 is SYDVKM. The CDR3 is 16 amino acids. CDR3 residues: CASNPRGARSNQPQHF. The CDR3 bases are TGTGCCAGCAACCCTCGGGGAGCAAGGAGCAATCAGCCCCAGCATTTT.

This clone was seen only once. V and J are TRBV18 and TRBJ2-5, with 9 nucleotides matching TRBD2. The V and J ends lost 4 bases and 7 bases, in that order; junction bases with no gene match: 13. Germline-derived CDR1 and CDR2 are KGHSH and LQKENI. CDR3 length equals 16 residues. Here the CDR3 reads CASSLRLAGAEGTQYF. CDR3 coding DNA: TGTGCCAGCTCACTTCGTTTAGCGGGGGCGGAAGGGACCCAGTACTTC. Using reference TRBV18 and TRBJ2-5 for the parts outside the CDR3, the full variable domain is NAGVMQNPRHLVRRRGQEARLRCSPMKGHSHVYWYRQLPEEGLKFMVYLQKENIIDESGMPKERFSAEFPKEGPSILRIQQVVRGDSAAYFCASSLRLAGAEGTQYFGPGTRLLVL.

The chain links TRBV5-6 to TRBJ2-1, with D perhaps TRBD1 (7 bases). The germline CDR1 and CDR2 sequences are SGHDT and YYEEEE. V was trimmed by 3 bases and J by 4 bases, leaving 23 bases between them. The CDR3 totals 18 residues. The CDR3 DNA sequence: TGTGCCAGCAGCTGTACTACAGGGGTTAGCGGAGAATACAATGAGCAGTTCTTC. Protein sequence: CASSCTTGVSGEYNEQFF. Full variable domain (outside the CDR3, taken from reference TRBV5-6 and TRBJ2-1): DAGVTQSPTHLIKTRGQQVTLRCSPKSGHDTVSWYQQALGQGPQFIFQYYEEEERQRGNFPDRFSGHQFPNYSSELNVNALLLGDSALYLCASSCTTGVSGEYNEQFFGPGTRLTVL.

The chain joins TRBV25-1 to TRBJ2-1; possibly TRBD1 for D (6 bases). The V end was cut by 1 base, the J end by 7 bases, with 17 bases between. Germline CDR1 and CDR2: MGHDK and SYGVNS. The CDR3 totals 16 residues. CDR3 coding DNA: TGTGCCAGCAGTGAATTGGGGACACCTTCGGGTAATGAGCAGTTCTTC. Amino acids: CASSELGTPSGNEQFF.

The CDR3 nucleotides are TGTGCCAGCAGTTACAGTGGGACAGTCTACGAGCAGTACTTC. The encoded protein is CASSYSGTVYEQYF. J is TRBJ2-7 and V is TRBV6-5; 7 bases are shared with TRBD1. Germline CDR1 and CDR2: MNHEY and SVGAGI. Trimming removed 2 bases from V and 3 bases from J; junction bases left unmatched: 4. This CDR3 has 14 amino acids.